The 2 T cell receptor beta chains in this list originate from one sample, sequenced in a study. TCRdb reprocessed the 5' RACE reads with MiXCR, giving one entry per CDR3 protein. The sample yields fewer than 25,000 distinct CDR3 sequences, roughly 33% seen once. The source material was tumor-infiltrating naive CD4+ T cells sorted from the breast tumor. Specified subset: naive CD4+ T cells, CD4+CD45RA+CD25-. All receptors derive from a female donor with breast cancer.

This clonotype was recorded a few times. With a much larger clone just one base away, this may be a read error. Because the CDR3's place on the DNA is in doubt, the DNA is left out and the CDR3 is given as listed by TCRdb. The V gene is TRBV5-5, the J gene TRBJ1-1. The germline V gene encodes CDR1 SGHKS and CDR2 YYEKEE (reference sequence). The CDR3 adds up to 14 amino acids, both ends counted. The CDR3 protein is CASSSGDIEAFFAF.

CDR3 residues: CASSETGGVGGYTF. The CDR3 bases are TGTGCCAGCAGTGAAACGGGAGGGGTAGGAGGCTACACCTTC. The V gene is TRBV6-1, the J gene TRBJ1-2, with a possible D match to TRBD1 (5 bases). In germline, CDR1 is MNHNS, CDR2 SASEGT. The CDR3 extends over 14 amino acids. The germline V and J ends were trimmed by 2 bases and 8 bases, with 15 bases remaining between them.